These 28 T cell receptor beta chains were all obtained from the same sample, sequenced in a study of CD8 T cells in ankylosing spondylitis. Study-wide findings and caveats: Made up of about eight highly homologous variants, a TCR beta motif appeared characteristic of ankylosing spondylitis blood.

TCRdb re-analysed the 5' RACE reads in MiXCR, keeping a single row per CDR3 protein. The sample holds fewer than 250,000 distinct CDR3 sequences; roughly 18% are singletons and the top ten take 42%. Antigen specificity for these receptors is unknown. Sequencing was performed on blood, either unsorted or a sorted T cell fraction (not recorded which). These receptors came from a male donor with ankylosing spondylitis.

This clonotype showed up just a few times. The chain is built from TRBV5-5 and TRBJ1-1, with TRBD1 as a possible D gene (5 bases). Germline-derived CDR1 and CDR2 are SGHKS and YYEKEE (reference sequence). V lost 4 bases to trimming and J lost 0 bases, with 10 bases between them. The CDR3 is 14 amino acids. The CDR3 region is CASSGTTVNTEAFF. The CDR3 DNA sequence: TGTGCCAGCAGCGGGACGACAGTGAACACTGAAGCTTTCTTT.

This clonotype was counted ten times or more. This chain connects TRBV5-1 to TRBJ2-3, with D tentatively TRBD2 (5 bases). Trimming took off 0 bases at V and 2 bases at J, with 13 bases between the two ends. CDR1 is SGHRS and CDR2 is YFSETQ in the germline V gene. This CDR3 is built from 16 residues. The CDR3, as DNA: TGCGCCAGCAGCTTGGCGGGGAGCATATACACAGATACGCAGTATTTT. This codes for CASSLAGSIYTDTQYF.

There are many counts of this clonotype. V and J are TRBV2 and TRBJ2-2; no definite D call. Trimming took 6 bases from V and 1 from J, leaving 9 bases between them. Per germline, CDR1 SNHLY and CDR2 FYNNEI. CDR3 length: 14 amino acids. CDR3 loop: CASSPGVNTGELFF. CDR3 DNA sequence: TGTGCCAGCAGCCCGGGCGTGAACACCGGGGAGCTGTTTTTT.

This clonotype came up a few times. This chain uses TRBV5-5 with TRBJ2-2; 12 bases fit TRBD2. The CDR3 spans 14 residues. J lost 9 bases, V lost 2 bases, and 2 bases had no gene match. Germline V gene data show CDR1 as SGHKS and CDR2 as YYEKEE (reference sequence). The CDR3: CASSFGLAGRELFF. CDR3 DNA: TGTGCCAGCAGCTTCGGACTAGCGGGACGGGAGCTGTTTTTT.

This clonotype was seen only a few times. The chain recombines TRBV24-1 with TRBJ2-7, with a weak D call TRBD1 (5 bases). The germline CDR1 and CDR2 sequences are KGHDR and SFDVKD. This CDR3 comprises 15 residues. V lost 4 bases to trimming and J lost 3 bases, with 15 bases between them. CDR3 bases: TGTGCCACCAGTGAGGGGCGACGGACCTACTACGAGCAGTACTTC. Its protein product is CATSEGRRTYYEQYF.

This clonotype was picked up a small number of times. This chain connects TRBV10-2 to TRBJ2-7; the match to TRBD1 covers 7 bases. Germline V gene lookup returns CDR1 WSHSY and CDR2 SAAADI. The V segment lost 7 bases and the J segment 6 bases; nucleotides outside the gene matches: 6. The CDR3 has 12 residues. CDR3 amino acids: CASKGQSVEQYF. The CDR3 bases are TGCGCCAGCAAGGGACAGTCAGTCGAGCAGTACTTC.

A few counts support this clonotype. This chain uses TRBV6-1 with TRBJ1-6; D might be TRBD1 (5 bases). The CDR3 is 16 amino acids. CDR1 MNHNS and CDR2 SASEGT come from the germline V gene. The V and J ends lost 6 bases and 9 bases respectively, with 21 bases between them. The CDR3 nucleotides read TGTGCCAGCAGCCCCCTAGGGGTCGTTTACGGTTCACCCCTCCACTTT. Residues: CASSPLGVVYGSPLHF.

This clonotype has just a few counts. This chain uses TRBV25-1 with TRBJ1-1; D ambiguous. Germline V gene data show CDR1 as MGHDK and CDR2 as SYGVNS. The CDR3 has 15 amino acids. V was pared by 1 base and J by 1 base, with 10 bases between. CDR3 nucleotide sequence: TGTGCCAGCAGTGAATTAATAGGGAAGAACACTGAAGCTTTCTTT. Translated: CASSELIGKNTEAFF.

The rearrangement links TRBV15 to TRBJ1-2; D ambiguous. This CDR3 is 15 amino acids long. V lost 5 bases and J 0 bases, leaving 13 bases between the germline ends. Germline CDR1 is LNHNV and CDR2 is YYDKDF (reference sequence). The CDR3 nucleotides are TGTGCCACCAGCGGCCGACACTTGACTAACTATGGCTACACCTTC. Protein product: CATSGRHLTNYGYTF. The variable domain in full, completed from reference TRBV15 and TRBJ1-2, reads DAMVIQNPRYQVTQFGKPVTLSCSQTLNHNVMYWYQQKSSQAPKLLFHYYDKDFNNEADTPDNFQSRRPNTSFCFLDIRSPGLGDTAMYLCATSGRHLTNYGYTFGSGTRLTVV.

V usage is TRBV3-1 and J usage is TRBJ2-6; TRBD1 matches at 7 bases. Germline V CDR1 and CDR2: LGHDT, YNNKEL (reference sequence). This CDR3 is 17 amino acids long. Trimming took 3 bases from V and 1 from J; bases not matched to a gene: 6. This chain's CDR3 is CASSHRQGVSGANVLTF. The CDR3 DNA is TGTGCCAGCAGCCATCGACAGGGAGTATCTGGGGCCAACGTCCTGACTTTC. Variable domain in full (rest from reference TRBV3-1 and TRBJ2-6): DTAVSQTPKYLVTQMGNDKSIKCEQNLGHDTMYWYKQDSKKFLKIMFSYNNKELIINETVPNRFSPKSPDKAHLNLHINSLELGDSAVYFCASSHRQGVSGANVLTFGAGSRLTVL.

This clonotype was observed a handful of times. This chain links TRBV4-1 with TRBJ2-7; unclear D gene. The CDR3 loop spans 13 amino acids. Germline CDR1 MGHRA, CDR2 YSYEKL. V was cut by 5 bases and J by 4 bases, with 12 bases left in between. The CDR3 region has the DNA TGCGCCAGCAGCACCCGAGAGTCTTACGAGCAGTACTTC. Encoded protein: CASSTRESYEQYF.

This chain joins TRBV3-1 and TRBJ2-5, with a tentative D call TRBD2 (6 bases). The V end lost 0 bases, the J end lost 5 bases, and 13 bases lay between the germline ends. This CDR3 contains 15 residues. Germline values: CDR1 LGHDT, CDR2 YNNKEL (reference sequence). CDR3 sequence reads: CASSQDGTSLETQYF. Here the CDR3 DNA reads TGTGCCAGCAGCCAAGATGGAACTAGCTTGGAGACCCAGTACTTC.

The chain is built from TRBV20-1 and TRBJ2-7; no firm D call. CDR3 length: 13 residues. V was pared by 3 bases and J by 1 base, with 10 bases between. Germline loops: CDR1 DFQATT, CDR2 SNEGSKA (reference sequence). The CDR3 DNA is TGCAGTGCTAGTAAGTTGGGATCCTACGAGCAGTACTTC. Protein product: CSASKLGSYEQYF.

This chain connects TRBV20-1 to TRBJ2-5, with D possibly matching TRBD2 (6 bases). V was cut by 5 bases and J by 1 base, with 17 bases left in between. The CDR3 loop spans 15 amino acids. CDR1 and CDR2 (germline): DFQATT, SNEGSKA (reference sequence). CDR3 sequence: CSADSEGPSQETQYF. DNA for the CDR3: TGCAGTGCTGATTCGGAGGGCCCTTCCCAAGAGACCCAGTACTTC.

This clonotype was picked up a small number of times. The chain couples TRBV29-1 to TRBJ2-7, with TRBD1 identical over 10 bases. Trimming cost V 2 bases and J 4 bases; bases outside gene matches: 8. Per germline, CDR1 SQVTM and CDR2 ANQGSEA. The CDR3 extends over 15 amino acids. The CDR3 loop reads CSVESPTGGQYEQYF. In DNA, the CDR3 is TGCAGCGTTGAATCCCCGACAGGGGGCCAGTACGAGCAGTACTTC.

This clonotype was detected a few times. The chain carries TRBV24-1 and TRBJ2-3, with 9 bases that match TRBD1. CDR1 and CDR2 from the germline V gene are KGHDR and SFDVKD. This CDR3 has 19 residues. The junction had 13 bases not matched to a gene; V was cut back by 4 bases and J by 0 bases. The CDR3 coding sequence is TGTGCCACCAGTGAACACCCCCCCAAGACAGGGGGGAGCACAGATACGCAGTATTTT. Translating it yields CATSEHPPKTGGSTDTQYF.

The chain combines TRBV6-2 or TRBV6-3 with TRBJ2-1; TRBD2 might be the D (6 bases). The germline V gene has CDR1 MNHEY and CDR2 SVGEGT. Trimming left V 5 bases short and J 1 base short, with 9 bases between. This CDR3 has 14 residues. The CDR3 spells CASSPRGSYNEQFF. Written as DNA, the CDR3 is TGTGCCAGCAGTCCCCGGGGGTCCTACAATGAGCAGTTCTTC.

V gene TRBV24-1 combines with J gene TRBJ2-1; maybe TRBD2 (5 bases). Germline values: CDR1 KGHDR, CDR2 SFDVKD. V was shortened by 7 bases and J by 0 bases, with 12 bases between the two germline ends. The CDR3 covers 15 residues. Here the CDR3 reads CATSRTGNSYNEQFF. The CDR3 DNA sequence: TGTGCCACCAGCCGGACGGGAAACTCCTACAATGAGCAGTTCTTC.

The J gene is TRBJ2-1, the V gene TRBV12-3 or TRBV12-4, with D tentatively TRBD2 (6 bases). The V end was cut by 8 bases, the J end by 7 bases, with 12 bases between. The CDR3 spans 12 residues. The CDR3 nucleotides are TGTGCCAGCCTTGGGGCGGGGAATGAGCAGTTCTTC. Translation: CASLGAGNEQFF.

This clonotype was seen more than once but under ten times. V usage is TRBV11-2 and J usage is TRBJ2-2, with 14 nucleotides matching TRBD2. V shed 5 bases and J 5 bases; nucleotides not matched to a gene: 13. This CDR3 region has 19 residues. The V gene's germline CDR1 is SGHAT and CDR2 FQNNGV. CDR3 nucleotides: TGTGCCAGCAGCGCTCCTCGACTAGCGGGGGGGTTGGATACCGGGGAGCTGTTTTTT. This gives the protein CASSAPRLAGGLDTGELFF.

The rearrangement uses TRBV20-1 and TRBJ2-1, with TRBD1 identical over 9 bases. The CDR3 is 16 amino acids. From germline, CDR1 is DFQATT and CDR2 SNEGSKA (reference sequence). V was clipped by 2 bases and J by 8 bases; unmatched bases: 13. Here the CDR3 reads CSARLGTGQFYYEQFF. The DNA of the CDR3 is TGCAGTGCTAGATTGGGGACAGGGCAATTTTACTATGAGCAGTTCTTC.

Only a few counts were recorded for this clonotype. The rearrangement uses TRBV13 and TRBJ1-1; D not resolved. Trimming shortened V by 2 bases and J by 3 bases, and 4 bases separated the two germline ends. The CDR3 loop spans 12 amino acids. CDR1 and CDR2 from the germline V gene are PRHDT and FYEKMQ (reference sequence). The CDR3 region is CASSLMYTEAFF. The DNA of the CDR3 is TGTGCCAGCAGCTTAATGTACACTGAAGCTTTCTTT.

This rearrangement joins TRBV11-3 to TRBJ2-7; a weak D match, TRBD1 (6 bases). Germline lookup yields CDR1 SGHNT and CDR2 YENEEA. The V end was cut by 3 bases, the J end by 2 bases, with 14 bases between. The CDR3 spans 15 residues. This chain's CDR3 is CASSFAQGLTYEQYF. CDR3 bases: TGTGCCAGCAGCTTCGCCCAGGGGTTGACCTACGAGCAGTACTTC.

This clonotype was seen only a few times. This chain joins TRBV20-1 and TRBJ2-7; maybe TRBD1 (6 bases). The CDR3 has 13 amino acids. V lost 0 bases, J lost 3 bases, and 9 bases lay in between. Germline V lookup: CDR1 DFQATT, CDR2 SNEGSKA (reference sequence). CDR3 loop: CSARDADSYEQYF. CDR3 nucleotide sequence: TGCAGTGCTAGAGATGCGGACAGCTACGAGCAGTACTTC.

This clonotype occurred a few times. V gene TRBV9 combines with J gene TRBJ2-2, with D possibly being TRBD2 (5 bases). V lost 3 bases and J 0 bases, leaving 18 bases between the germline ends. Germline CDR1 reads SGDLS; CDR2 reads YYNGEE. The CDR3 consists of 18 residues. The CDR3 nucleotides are TGTGCCAGCAGCGGCCTTCTTGGAGGCGGTTCGAACACCGGGGAGCTGTTTTTT. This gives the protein CASSGLLGGGSNTGELFF.

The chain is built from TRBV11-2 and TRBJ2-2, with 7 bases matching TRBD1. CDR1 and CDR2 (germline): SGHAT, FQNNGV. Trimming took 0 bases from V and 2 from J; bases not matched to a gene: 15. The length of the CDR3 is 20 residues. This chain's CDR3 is CASSLDPFISYRGNTGELFF. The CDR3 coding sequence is TGTGCCAGCAGCTTAGATCCCTTCATTAGTTACAGGGGTAACACCGGGGAGCTGTTTTTT. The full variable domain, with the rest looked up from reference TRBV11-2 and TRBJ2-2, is EAGVAQSPRYKIIEKRQSVAFWCNPISGHATLYWYQQILGQGPKLLIQFQNNGVVDDSQLPKDRFSAERLKGVDSTLKIQPAKLEDSAVYLCASSLDPFISYRGNTGELFFGEGSRLTVL.

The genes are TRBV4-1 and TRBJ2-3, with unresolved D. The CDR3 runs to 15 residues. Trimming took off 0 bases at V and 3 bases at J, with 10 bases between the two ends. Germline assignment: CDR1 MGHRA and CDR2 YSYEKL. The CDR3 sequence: CASSQEARITDTQYF. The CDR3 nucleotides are TGCGCCAGCAGCCAAGAGGCCAGAATAACAGATACGCAGTATTTT.

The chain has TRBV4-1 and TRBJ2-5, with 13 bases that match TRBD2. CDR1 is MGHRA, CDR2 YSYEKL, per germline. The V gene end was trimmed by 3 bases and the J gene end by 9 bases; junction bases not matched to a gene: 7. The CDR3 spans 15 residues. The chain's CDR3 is CASSQSGLAGWAQYF. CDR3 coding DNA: TGCGCCAGCAGCCAGTCGGGACTAGCGGGGTGGGCCCAGTACTTC.